The clone carrying this T cell receptor (beta chain) appeared a few times. What it binds is not known. This sample was taken from a study of beta chain features in type 1 diabetes. Regarding the study as a whole: Patients showed naive, central memory and Treg TCRB repertoires that appeared more similar than those of healthy donors. People with Type 1 diabetes carried modestly yet significantly shorter TCRB CDR3s in all four CD4+ subsets. The question left open here concerned HLA type influencing TCRB rearrangement. Equally in patients and controls, shorter templates might have been favored by PCR.

Every single donor gave one heparinised blood draw, and these averaged roughly 120 mL. The investigators reverse transcribed all of the isolated RNA, so they sequenced expressed TCRB transcripts. Assay used: immunoSEQ multiplex PCR; TCRdb lists only in-frame clones, some missing. The sample consists of some 700,000 clones, 13% of them appearing once. Sequencing was carried out using naive CD4+ T cells from blood. The source of this sequence is a man aged 18 to 29 with type 1 diabetes.

CDR3 residues: CAWSVRLGRAQETQYF. The DNA for the CDR3 is TGTGCCTGGAGTGTACGTCTGGGCAGGGCACAAGAGACCCAGTACTTC. The gene calls are TRBV30 and TRBJ2-5; tentative D call: TRBD1 (5 bases). This CDR3 has 16 amino acids. The germline gives CDR1 GTSNPN, CDR2 SVGIG (reference sequence). Trimming removed 0 bases at V and 2 bases at J, with 16 bases between.